Shown below are 21 T cell receptor beta chains from a single sample sequenced in a study of blood T cell repertoires in COVID-19. Produced via immunoSEQ multiplex PCR; TCRdb's table is partial and in-frame only. Among about 260,000 clones, around four fifths were seen once, and the ten largest hold 3.5% to 5%. The specimen sequenced was peripheral blood. The receptor set was obtained from a man aged 60 to 75 with acute or convalescent COVID-19.

The chain carries TRBV7-8 and TRBJ2-7; 8 bases fit TRBD2. Germline assignment: CDR1 SGHVS and CDR2 FQNEAQ. V lost 1 base and J lost 5; bases outside the gene matches: 7. There are 15 residues in the CDR3. CDR3 amino acids: CASSLGPGLEDEQYF. The DNA of the CDR3 is TGTGCCAGCAGCTTAGGCCCGGGACTAGAGGACGAGCAGTACTTC.

The chain couples TRBV28 to TRBJ2-3, with a possible D match to TRBD1 (6 bases). Trimming took 5 bases from V and 2 from J, leaving 11 bases between them. CDR3 length equals 14 residues. Germline CDR1 is MDHEN and CDR2 is SYDVKM. The CDR3 nucleotides read TGTGCCAGCAGTAGCGGACAGCTCACAGATACGCAGTATTTT. It is translated as CASSSGQLTDTQYF.

The V call is TRBV6-5, the J call TRBJ1-3, with D perhaps TRBD1 (6 bases). Germline lookup yields CDR1 MNHEY and CDR2 SVGAGI. This CDR3 spans 15 amino acids. V lost 0 bases to trimming and J lost 2 bases, with 8 bases between them. The chain's CDR3 is CASSYSRQAGNTIYF. The CDR3 nucleotides read TGTGCCAGCAGTTACTCCCGACAGGCTGGAAACACCATATATTTT.

The V gene is TRBV2, the J gene TRBJ1-6; D call uncertain. The V gene's germline CDR1 is SNHLY and CDR2 FYNNEI. V gave up 2 bases and J gave up 9 bases, with 14 bases separating them. The CDR3 contains 15 residues. The chain's CDR3 is CASSESAGLASPLHF. CDR3 nucleotides: TGTGCCAGCAGTGAATCAGCCGGGTTGGCTTCACCCCTCCACTTT.

This chain uses TRBV9 with TRBJ2-5, with D tentatively TRBD2 (6 bases). This CDR3 is 15 amino acids long. Germline-derived CDR1 and CDR2 are SGDLS and YYNGEE. V lost 3 bases and J 2 bases, leaving 14 bases between the germline ends. CDR3: CASSDGGPGQETQYF. CDR3 bases: TGTGCCAGCAGCGATGGAGGGCCGGGACAAGAGACCCAGTACTTC.

Note on this clone: It is unclear where the CDR3 begins or ends on the DNA, so no DNA is shown, and the CDR3 is as TCRdb lists it. The rearrangement joins TRBV27 to TRBJ1-6; the table assigns TRBD1, which was not confirmed against the DNA. Germline V gives CDR1 MNHEY, CDR2 SMNVEV (reference sequence). Inclusive of both ends, the CDR3 amounts to 15 amino acids. CDR3 protein: CASSFGPGYNSPLHF.

V is TRBV7-2 and J is TRBJ1-3, with no clear D. Looked up from germline, CDR1 is SGHTA and CDR2 is FQGNSA. V lost 6 bases and J lost 1, with 10 bases in between. The CDR3 runs to 14 residues. The CDR3 DNA sequence: TGTGCCAGCAGTCCATGGGAGTCTGGAAACACCATATATTTT. Translation gives CASSPWESGNTIYF.

This clone showed up just once. The CDR3 here is CASSPTSGGANTGELFF. The CDR3 DNA follows: TGTGCCAGCAGCCCGACTAGCGGGGGGGCAAACACCGGGGAGCTGTTTTTT. This chain connects TRBV5-5 to TRBJ2-2; the match to TRBD2 covers 14 bases. V shed 4 bases, J shed 2 bases, and the junction held 4 bases outside the gene matches. Germline CDR1 is SGHKS and CDR2 is YYEKEE (reference sequence). CDR3 length equals 17 residues.

This clone was detected only once. The rearrangement links TRBV27 to TRBJ2-7, with TRBD2 identical over 10 bases. With 2 bases clipped from V and 3 bases from J, the junction kept 4 bases outside the gene matches. CDR3 size: 15 residues. Per the germline V gene, CDR1 is MNHEY and CDR2 is SMNVEV (reference sequence). CDR3 amino acids: CASSLGVAGGYEQYF. CDR3 DNA: TGTGCCAGCAGTTTAGGGGTAGCGGGGGGCTACGAGCAGTACTTC.

The chain combines TRBV30 with TRBJ1-5; TRBD1 might be the D (5 bases). Germline CDR1 is GTSNPN and CDR2 is SVGIG (reference sequence). V dropped 0 bases and J dropped 4 bases, with 13 bases sitting between them. The CDR3 runs 15 residues. The CDR3 loop reads CAWSVRGGPNQPQHF. The DNA of the CDR3 is TGTGCCTGGAGTGTACGGGGGGGTCCAAATCAGCCCCAGCATTTT.

The chain joins TRBV7-8 to TRBJ1-3; maybe TRBD1 (6 bases). Per the germline V gene, CDR1 is SGHVS and CDR2 is FQNEAQ. V gave up 1 base and J gave up 4 bases, with 14 bases separating them. The CDR3 length is 16 residues. This chain's CDR3 is CASSLDSGAAGNTIYF. The CDR3 DNA reads as TGTGCCAGCAGCTTAGATTCAGGGGCTGCAGGAAACACCATATATTTT.

This clone was counted between two and nine times. The chain links TRBV5-6 to TRBJ1-2; TRBD1 matches 9 bases. The CDR3 sequence is 14 residues long. The germline CDR1 and CDR2 sequences are SGHDT and YYEEEE. The V gene end was trimmed by 3 bases and the J gene end by 6 bases; junction bases not matched to a gene: 6. The CDR3, as DNA: TGTGCCAGCAGCTGGGGATGGACAGGGGATGGCTACACCTTC. It encodes CASSWGWTGDGYTF.

V gene TRBV5-6 combines with J gene TRBJ2-1; 7 nucleotides match TRBD2. This CDR3 has 18 residues. From germline, CDR1 is SGHDT and CDR2 YYEEEE. Unmatched junction bases numbered 13, after V lost 4 bases and J lost 0 bases. CDR3 region: CASSPKGSGTPSYNEQFF. The DNA for the CDR3 is TGTGCCAGCAGCCCCAAAGGGAGCGGGACCCCCTCCTACAATGAGCAGTTCTTC. Variable domain in full (rest from reference TRBV5-6 and TRBJ2-1): DAGVTQSPTHLIKTRGQQVTLRCSPKSGHDTVSWYQQALGQGPQFIFQYYEEEERQRGNFPDRFSGHQFPNYSSELNVNALLLGDSALYLCASSPKGSGTPSYNEQFFGPGTRLTVL.

The V and J genes are TRBV6-1 and TRBJ1-6; a weak D match, TRBD1 (5 bases). CDR1 and CDR2 from the germline V gene are MNHNS and SASEGT. The CDR3 runs 13 residues. Trimming took 3 bases from V and 5 from J, leaving 5 bases between them. Here the CDR3 reads CASSDRDNSPLHF. Here the CDR3 DNA reads TGTGCCAGCAGTGACAGGGATAATTCACCCCTCCACTTT.

The V and J genes are TRBV7-9 and TRBJ2-3, with D possibly TRBD2 on 6 matching bases. Trimming removed 5 bases from V and 2 bases from J, with 17 bases in between. Germline assignment: CDR1 SEHNR and CDR2 FQNEAQ (reference sequence). The CDR3 runs 16 residues. In DNA, the CDR3 is TGTGCCAGCAGCACCAGGACTACCCTCTCCACAGATACGCAGTATTTT. It yields the protein CASSTRTTLSTDTQYF.

This clone showed up just a few times. The chain carries TRBV12-3 or TRBV12-4 and TRBJ2-1; tentative D call: TRBD1 (5 bases). This CDR3 comprises 13 residues. Trimming took 0 bases from V and 8 from J, leaving 8 bases between them. The CDR3, as DNA: TGTGCCAGCAGTTTAGCGGGGCGATATGAGCAGTTCTTC. It codes for CASSLAGRYEQFF.

The rearrangement joins TRBV11-3 to TRBJ2-3, with a weak D call TRBD2 (5 bases). The CDR3 contains 13 residues. Trimming removed 5 bases at V and 2 bases at J, with 8 bases between. Germline V CDR1 and CDR2: SGHNT, YENEEA. CDR3 in amino acids: CASSPRDTDTQYF. The CDR3 DNA follows: TGTGCCAGCAGCCCCCGGGACACAGATACGCAGTATTTT.

This clone has a handful of counts. This chain uses TRBV7-9 with TRBJ2-3; 8 bases agree with TRBD1. The ends lost 3 bases at V and 1 base at J; junction bases unmatched: 0. The CDR3 is 14 residues long. CDR1 is SEHNR, CDR2 FQNEAQ, per germline (reference sequence). This chain's CDR3 is CASSFRGRTDTQYF. DNA of the CDR3: TGTGCCAGCAGCTTCAGGGGGCGCACAGATACGCAGTATTTT. Full variable domain (missing parts from reference TRBV7-9 and TRBJ2-3): DTGVSQNPRHKITKRGQNVTFRCDPISEHNRLYWYRQTLGQGPEFLTYFQNEAQLEKSRLLSDRFSAERPKGSFSTLEIQRTEQGDSAMYLCASSFRGRTDTQYFGPGTRLTVL.

The V gene is TRBV27, the J gene TRBJ2-1; D possibly corresponds to TRBD1 (6 bases). CDR3 length equals 15 residues. V was clipped by 3 bases and J by 4 bases, with 13 bases between them. Germline CDR1 and CDR2: MNHEY and SMNVEV (reference sequence). Here the CDR3 reads CASSFEGTLYNEQFF. For the CDR3, the DNA is TGTGCCAGCAGTTTTGAAGGGACACTGTACAATGAGCAGTTCTTC.

The V call is TRBV10-3, the J call TRBJ2-2; 8 nucleotides agree with TRBD2. Germline assignment: CDR1 ENHRY and CDR2 SYGVKD. V shed 4 bases and J 6 bases; nucleotides not matched to a gene: 7. The CDR3 has 15 residues. The CDR3 DNA is TGTGCCATCAGTGCGGGGGTTAGCGGGGCCGGGGAGCTGTTTTTT. As protein: CAISAGVSGAGELFF.

The chain uses TRBV3-1 (or the pseudogene TRBV3-2) and TRBJ1-1; D is unresolved. The CDR3 extends over 15 amino acids. V was shortened by 1 base and J by 0 bases, with 9 bases between the two germline ends. Germline values: CDR1 LGHDT, CDR2 YNNKEL (reference sequence). DNA for the CDR3: TGTGCCAGCAGCCAAGGGCCGGGAATGAACACTGAAGCTTTCTTT. Translating gives CASSQGPGMNTEAFF.